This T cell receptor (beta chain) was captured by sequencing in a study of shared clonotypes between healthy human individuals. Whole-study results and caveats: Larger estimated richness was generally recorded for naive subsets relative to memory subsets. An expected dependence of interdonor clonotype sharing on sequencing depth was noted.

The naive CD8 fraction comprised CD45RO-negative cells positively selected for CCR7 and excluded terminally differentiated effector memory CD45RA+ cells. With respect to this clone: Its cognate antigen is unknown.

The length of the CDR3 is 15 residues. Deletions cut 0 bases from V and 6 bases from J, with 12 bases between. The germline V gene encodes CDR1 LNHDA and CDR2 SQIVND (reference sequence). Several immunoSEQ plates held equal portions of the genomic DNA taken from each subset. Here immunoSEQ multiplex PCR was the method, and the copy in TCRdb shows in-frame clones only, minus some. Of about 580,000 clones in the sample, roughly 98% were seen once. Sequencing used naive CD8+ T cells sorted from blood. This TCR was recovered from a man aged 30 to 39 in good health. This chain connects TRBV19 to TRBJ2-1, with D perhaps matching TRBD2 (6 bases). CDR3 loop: CASSIDPGESNEQFF. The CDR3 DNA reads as TGTGCCAGTAGTATAGACCCGGGGGAGAGCAATGAGCAGTTCTTC.